Listed below are T cell receptor beta chains from one sample, sequenced in a study of OX40 agonist ivuxolimab in advanced cancers. TCRdb's table, derived via immunoSEQ multiplex PCR, lists solely in-frame clones and lacks some. The data hold approximately 54,000 clones, with roughly four fifths observed a single time. Here the sequenced sample was CD4+ or CD8+ T cells sorted from blood, taken in a trial of the OX40 agonist ivuxolimab. The receptors were sampled from an adult with an advanced solid tumor such as melanoma, head and neck, liver or kidney cancer. Each CDR3 is given with its conserved first and last residue. The D gene is left open where the match is weak. Size values are once, few and many counts, or a class for expanded clones, and some rows have none.

size | D | J | V | CDR3 | DNA
NA | NA | TRBJ2-5 | TRBV5-1 | CASSLLAGKKETQYF | TGCGCCAGCAGCTTGTTGGCCGGAAAAAAAGAGACCCAGTACTTC
NA | NA | TRBJ1-3 | TRBV9 | CASSVTPTDGNTIYF | TGTGCCAGCAGCGTGACACCCACGGATGGAAACACCATATATTTT
NA | TRBD1 | TRBJ2-7 | TRBV28 | CASSWGDRAYEQYF | TGTGCCAGCAGCTGGGGGGACAGGGCTTACGAGCAGTACTTC
NA | TRBD1 | TRBJ1-2 | TRBV7-8 | CASSRGTDRGFIGYTF | TGTGCCAGCAGTCGTGGCACGGACAGGGGTTTTATTGGCTACACCTTC
NA | NA | TRBJ1-2 | TRBV19 | CASSRNNYGYTF | TGTGCCAGTAGTCGCAACAACTATGGCTACACCTTC
NA | NA | TRBJ1-4 | TRBV7-2 | CASSLGGFGEKLFF | TGTGCCAGCAGCTTAGGGGGGTTCGGTGAAAAACTGTTTTTT
NA | NA | TRBJ2-2 | TRBV7-2 | CASRAGAGELFF | TGTGCCAGCAGAGCTGGAGCCGGGGAGCTGTTTTTT
NA | NA | TRBJ1-1 | TRBV9 | CASSPASGPGDLIF | TGTGCCAGCAGCCCCGCCAGTGGCCCGGGGGACCTTATCTTT
NA | TRBD1 | TRBJ1-1 | TRBV29-1 | CSVEMGGTGAEAFF | TGCAGCGTTGAAATGGGGGGGACAGGGGCTGAAGCTTTCTTT
NA | NA | TRBJ2-3 | TRBV7-9 | CASSPPKGGASDTQYF | TGTGCCAGCAGCCCACCCAAGGGGGGGGCATCAGATACGCAGTATTTT
NA | NA | TRBJ1-1 | TRBV7-2 | CASSLVAGANTEAFF | TGTGCCAGCAGCTTAGTCGCAGGGGCAAACACTGAAGCTTTCTTT
NA | NA | TRBJ1-2 | TRBV6-1 | CASSSRTNYGYTF | TGTGCCAGCAGTTCCCGGACCAACTATGGCTACACCTTC
NA | TRBD1 | TRBJ1-1 | TRBV7-4 | CASSLAPGGAGTEAFF | TGTGCCAGCAGCTTAGCCCCAGGGGGCGCAGGTACTGAAGCTTTCTTT
once | TRBD2 | TRBJ2-1 | TRBV5-1 | CASSLASGGHNEQFF | TGCGCCAGCAGCCTCGCTAGCGGGGGGCATAATGAGCAGTTCTTC
NA | NA | TRBJ1-1 | TRBV19 | CASTQGGDSSEAFF | TGTGCCAGTACCCAAGGGGGGGATAGTTCTGAAGCTTTCTTT
NA | NA | TRBJ2-2 | TRBV5-4 | CASSLAGRSRTGELFF | TGTGCCAGCAGCTTGGCCGGACGGAGCCGGACCGGGGAGCTGTTTTTT
NA | NA | TRBJ2-2 | TRBV5-6 | CASSLLPRAGELFF | TGTGCCAGCAGCTTGCTCCCTAGGGCCGGGGAGCTGTTTTTT
NA | NA | TRBJ2-2 | TRBV9 | CASSAVRDPGSGELFF | TGTGCCAGCAGCGCGGTCCGGGACCCTGGGTCCGGGGAGCTGTTTTTT
NA | NA | TRBJ1-4 | TRBV6-1 | CASTPAGANEKLFF | TGTGCCAGCACCCCGGCTGGGGCTAATGAAAAACTGTTTTTT
NA | NA | TRBJ1-2 | TRBV4-2 | CASSQDRNGANYGYTF | TGTGCCAGCAGCCAAGATAGGAACGGAGCAAACTATGGCTACACCTTC
NA | NA | TRBJ1-1 | TRBV11-1 | CASSRTLYSGAEAFF | TGTGCCAGCAGCCGTACTCTTTATTCGGGAGCTGAAGCTTTCTTT
NA | NA | TRBJ2-5 | TRBV18 | CASSPGRPAGETQYF | TGTGCCAGCTCACCAGGCCGCCCGGCGGGGGAGACCCAGTACTTC
NA | NA | TRBJ2-7 | TRBV4-1 | CASSQDSEQYF | TGCGCCAGCAGCCAAGATAGCGAGCAGTACTTC
NA | NA | TRBJ1-5 | TRBV9 | CASSLGGDQPQHF | TGTGCCAGCAGCCTAGGAGGGGATCAGCCCCAGCATTTT
NA | TRBD1 | TRBJ1-4 | TRBV18 | CASSGDRGLTNEKLFF | TGTGCCAGCTCAGGCGACAGGGGTCTAACTAATGAAAAACTGTTTTTT
NA | TRBD1 | TRBJ1-1 | TRBV5-6 | CASRDREVHEAFF | TGTGCCAGCAGGGACAGGGAGGTCCATGAAGCTTTCTTT
NA | TRBD2 | TRBJ2-4 | TRBV4-2 | CASSQAGGAAKNIQYF | TGTGCCAGCAGCCAAGCCGGGGGGGCGGCCAAAAACATTCAGTACTTC
NA | NA | TRBJ2-2 | TRBV18 | CASSPFGITGELFF | TGTGCCAGCTCACCCTTCGGAATCACCGGGGAGCTGTTTTTT
few | NA | TRBJ1-2 | TRBV10-3 | CAITPGRGAGYGYTF | TGTGCCATCACCCCGGGGAGGGGGGCCGGCTATGGCTACACCTTC
NA | NA | TRBJ1-2 | TRBV7-9 | CASSLATEVYGYTF | TGTGCCAGCAGCTTAGCGACTGAAGTATATGGCTACACCTTC
NA | TRBD2 | TRBJ2-5 | TRBV5-1 | CAGSPGTSGGVQETQYF | TGCGCCGGCAGCCCCGGGACTAGCGGGGGGGTACAAGAGACCCAGTACTTC
once | TRBD1 | TRBJ2-3 | TRBV9 | CASRRGLGGTDTQYF | TGTGCCAGCAGGAGGGGGCTGGGCGGCACAGATACGCAGTATTTT
once | NA | TRBJ1-2 | TRBV9 | CASSVEQGWNYGYTF | TGTGCCAGCAGCGTAGAGCAGGGATGGAACTATGGCTACACCTTC
once | NA | TRBJ2-7 | TRBV7-2 | CASSTTGGTYEQYF | TGTGCCAGCAGCACCACAGGCGGAACCTACGAGCAGTACTTC
NA | TRBD2 | TRBJ2-5 | TRBV5-1 | CASRLAETQYF | TGCGCCAGCAGACTAGCGGAGACCCAGTACTTC
NA | NA | TRBJ2-1 | TRBV5-1 | CASRVGQRSDEQFF | TGCGCCAGCAGGGTTGGACAGCGTAGCGATGAGCAGTTCTTC
NA | NA | TRBJ1-6 | TRBV7-2 | CASSVGSRDVHSPLHF | TGTGCCAGCAGCGTTGGGTCCCGGGACGTCCATTCACCCCTCCACTTT
NA | NA | TRBJ1-3 | TRBV12-5 | CASGLVPGLGNTIYF | TGTGCTAGTGGTTTGGTACCCGGGCTTGGAAACACCATATATTTT
NA | TRBD2 | TRBJ2-1 | TRBV18 | CASSPRTSGTYNEQFF | TGTGCCAGCTCACCACGGACTAGCGGTACCTACAATGAGCAGTTCTTC
NA | TRBD2 | TRBJ2-1 | TRBV10-3 | CASGLAGANEQFF | TGTGCCAGCGGACTAGCGGGAGCCAATGAGCAGTTCTTC